Shown below are 15 T cell receptor beta chains from a single sample sequenced in a study of T-cell reconstitution after alpha-beta-depleted transplantation in children. The authors prepared the TCRbeta library with unique molecular identifiers. TCRdb reprocessed the PCR reads with MiXCR, giving one entry per CDR3 protein. The sample has 250,000 to 300,000 distinct CDR3 sequences, about 9.5% seen once; the top ten hold 7.5%. Sample: PBMCs, taken before TCRalphabeta/CD19-depleted stem cell transplant. These receptors came from a boy under three years old with acute myeloid leukemia, due to receive a stem cell transplant.

Here the CDR3 DNA reads TGTGCCAGCAGTTTTTGGGGTGAGCAGTACTTC. Translation: CASSFWGEQYF. This chain joins TRBV12-3 or TRBV12-4 and TRBJ2-7; D is uncertain. V was pared by 3 bases and J by 7 bases, with 7 bases between. The CDR3 runs 11 residues.

Many counts were recorded for this clonotype. The chain has TRBV28 and TRBJ2-4, with D maybe TRBD1 (5 bases). The CDR3 spans 15 residues. Trimming stripped 3 bases from V and 5 bases from J, with 14 bases between. Germline-derived CDR1 and CDR2 are MDHEN and SYDVKM. The CDR3 here is CASSFSLGRENIQYF. The CDR3 coding sequence is TGTGCCAGCAGTTTCTCCTTGGGCAGGGAAAACATTCAGTACTTC.

The chain links TRBV12-3 or TRBV12-4 to TRBJ2-5, with a weak D call TRBD2 (5 bases). This CDR3 is 14 amino acids long. Between the trimmed V and J ends, which lost 5 bases and 4 bases, there was a span of 14 bases. The CDR3: CASSNVRGGETQYF. The CDR3 DNA follows: TGTGCCAGCAGTAACGTCCGAGGAGGAGAGACCCAGTACTTC.

V usage is TRBV28 and J usage is TRBJ1-3; D is perhaps TRBD1 (6 bases). Trimming removed 5 bases at V and 2 bases at J, with 16 bases between. This CDR3 contains 16 residues. CDR1 MDHEN and CDR2 SYDVKM come from the germline V gene. The CDR3 DNA reads TGTGCCAGCAGTCCACCACAGGGTTGGACTGGAAACACCATATATTTT. It specifies CASSPPQGWTGNTIYF.

In this sample, this clonotype turned up many times. The CDR3 region has the DNA TGTGCCAGCAGTTTGGTGGGGGAGGATTCACCCCTCCACTTT. It encodes CASSLVGEDSPLHF. The chain employs TRBV12-3 or TRBV12-4 and TRBJ1-6; possible D gene TRBD1, 5 bases. V lost 3 bases to trimming and J lost 8 bases, with 11 bases between them. The CDR3 extends over 14 amino acids.

This clonotype was seen many times. V and J are TRBV5-1 and TRBJ2-7; 8 nucleotides match TRBD1. Germline lookup yields CDR1 SGHRS and CDR2 YFSETQ. The CDR3 totals 14 residues. Trimming cost V 4 bases and J 5 bases; bases outside gene matches: 8. For the CDR3, the DNA is TGCGCCAGCAGCATCGGACAGGGACTGAACGAGCAGTACTTC. It encodes CASSIGQGLNEQYF.

This clonotype was recorded at least ten times. The rearrangement joins TRBV3-1 to TRBJ1-3, with D tentatively TRBD1 (6 bases). Germline V lookup: CDR1 LGHDT, CDR2 YNNKEL (reference sequence). The CDR3 covers 18 residues. The ends were cut back, 0 bases at V and 0 bases at J, with 15 bases in the middle. The CDR3 loop reads CASSQDRFQGPSGNTIYF. The DNA for the CDR3 is TGTGCCAGCAGCCAAGATCGGTTCCAGGGGCCCTCTGGAAACACCATATATTTT.

This clonotype was observed many times. The J gene is TRBJ1-2, the V gene TRBV7-9; D may be TRBD1 (5 bases). The V end was cut by 5 bases, the J end by 9 bases, with 16 bases between. The CDR3 is 13 residues long. Looked up from germline, CDR1 is SEHNR and CDR2 is FQNEAQ (reference sequence). CDR3 in DNA: TGTGCCAGCAGCCGGGACTCCAACTCTCGCTACACCTTC. Translated, it gives CASSRDSNSRYTF.

This sequence joins TRBV7-9 and TRBJ2-1, with 11 bases that match TRBD2. The CDR3 runs to 15 residues. The V segment lost 6 bases and the J segment 5 bases; nucleotides outside the gene matches: 6. Per germline, CDR1 SEHNR and CDR2 FQNEAQ (reference sequence). The CDR3, as DNA: TGTGCCAGCAGACTTGGGACTAGCGGACACAATGAGCAGTTCTTC. It is translated as CASRLGTSGHNEQFF.

The sample holds many counts of this clonotype. The V gene is TRBV3-1, the J gene TRBJ2-3; 7 bases agree with TRBD1. CDR3 length: 16 residues. Unmatched junction bases numbered 4, after V lost 0 bases and J lost 1 base. The germline V gene encodes CDR1 LGHDT and CDR2 YNNKEL (reference sequence). The DNA for the CDR3 is TGTGCCAGCAGCCAAGATCTCGGACAGGGCACAGATACGCAGTATTTT. This translates into CASSQDLGQGTDTQYF.

In its sample, this clonotype was seen many times. J is TRBJ1-5 and V is TRBV12-3 or TRBV12-4, with D tentatively TRBD1 (6 bases). The CDR3 has 18 amino acids. Trimming left V 2 bases short and J 7 bases short, with 24 bases between. CDR3 in amino acids: CASSLSLMGAAPGQPQHF. For the CDR3, the DNA is TGTGCCAGCAGTTTATCTCTGATGGGGGCAGCCCCCGGACAGCCCCAGCATTTT.

The gene calls are TRBV6-5 and TRBJ2-1; TRBD2 matches at 10 bases. CDR1 and CDR2 from the germline V gene are MNHEY and SVGAGI. V lost 2 bases to trimming and J lost 10 bases; unmatched junction nucleotides: 8. The CDR3 sequence is 15 residues long. The CDR3 loop reads CASSYPSGGAGEQFF. The CDR3 region has the DNA TGTGCCAGCAGTTACCCGAGCGGGGGGGCCGGGGAGCAGTTCTTC.

The chain links TRBV7-3 to TRBJ2-3; 7 bases line up with TRBD1. CDR1 SGHTA and CDR2 FQGTGA come from the germline V gene. CDR3 length: 15 amino acids. The V gene end was trimmed by 0 bases and the J gene end by 6 bases; junction bases not matched to a gene: 6. In DNA form, the CDR3 reads TGTGCCAGCAGCTTAACGGGGACAGCCGCCGATACGCAGTATTTT. Translation gives CASSLTGTAADTQYF.

This clonotype has at least ten counts. The chain links TRBV12-3 or TRBV12-4 to TRBJ2-7; TRBD2 might be the D (6 bases). Trimming took 3 bases from V and 3 from J, leaving 15 bases between them. The CDR3 totals 15 residues. CDR3 region: CASSLTKTGGYEQYF. The CDR3 DNA follows: TGTGCCAGCAGTTTGACGAAGACCGGGGGCTACGAGCAGTACTTC.

This clonotype appeared many times. The chain uses TRBV12-3 or TRBV12-4 and TRBJ1-1; maybe TRBD1 (5 bases). The CDR3 consists of 14 residues. V dropped 3 bases and J dropped 1 base, with 9 bases sitting between them. The CDR3 sequence is CASSFRGSNTEAFF. The CDR3 DNA follows: TGTGCCAGCAGTTTTCGGGGCTCGAACACTGAAGCTTTCTTT.